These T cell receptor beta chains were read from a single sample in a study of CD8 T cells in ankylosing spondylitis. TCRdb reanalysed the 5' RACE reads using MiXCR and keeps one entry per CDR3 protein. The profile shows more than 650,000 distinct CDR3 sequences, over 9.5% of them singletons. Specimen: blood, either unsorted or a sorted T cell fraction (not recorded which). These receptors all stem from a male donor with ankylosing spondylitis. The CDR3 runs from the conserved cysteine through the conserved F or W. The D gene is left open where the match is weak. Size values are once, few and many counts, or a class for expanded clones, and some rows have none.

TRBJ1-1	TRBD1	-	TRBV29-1	CSVRGQLSSEAFF	TGCAGCGTCCGGGGACAGCTGAGTTCTGAAGCTTTCTTT
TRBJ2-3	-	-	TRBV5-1	CASSTDRPTDTQYF	TGCGCCAGCAGCACGGACAGACCCACAGATACGCAGTATTTT
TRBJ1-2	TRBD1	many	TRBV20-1	CSARTGGRGYTF	TGCAGTGCTAGAACAGGGGGCCGTGGCTACACCTTC
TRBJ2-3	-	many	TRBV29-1	CSALGGPDTQYF	TGCAGCGCCCTTGGCGGGCCAGATACGCAGTATTTT
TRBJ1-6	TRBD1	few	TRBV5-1	CASSLGDRATLHF	TGCGCCAGCAGCTTGGGGGACAGGGCAACCCTCCACTTT
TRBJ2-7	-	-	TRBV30	CAWSSGGTSYEQYF	TGTGCCTGGAGTAGTGGCGGGACCTCCTACGAGCAGTACTTC
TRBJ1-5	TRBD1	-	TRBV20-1	CSVWQGGNQPQHF	TGCAGTGTGTGGCAGGGGGGCAATCAGCCCCAGCATTTT
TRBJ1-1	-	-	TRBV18	CASSIQGDTEAFF	TGTGCCAGCTCAATCCAGGGAGACACTGAAGCTTTCTTT
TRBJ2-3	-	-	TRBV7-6	CASSLVGVASRGDTQYF	TGTGCCAGCAGCTTAGTTGGGGTAGCGTCGAGGGGAGATACGCAGTATTTT
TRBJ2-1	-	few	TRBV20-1	CSAGGGRTYNEQFF	TGCAGTGCTGGCGGAGGGAGAACCTACAATGAGCAGTTCTTC
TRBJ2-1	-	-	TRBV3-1	CASSQAGTPYNEQFF	TGTGCCAGCAGCCAAGCCGGGACCCCCTACAATGAGCAGTTCTTC
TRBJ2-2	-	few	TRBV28	CASSFRGAANTGELFF	TGTGCCAGCAGTTTTCGAGGGGCCGCGAACACCGGGGAGCTGTTTTTT
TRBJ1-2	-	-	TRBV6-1	CASSSLPRDYGYTF	TGTGCCAGCTCCTCGCTCCCCAGGGACTATGGCTACACCTTC
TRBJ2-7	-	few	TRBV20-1	CSAAGFPGPNYEQYF	TGCAGTGCTGCGGGATTCCCGGGACCCAACTACGAGCAGTACTTC
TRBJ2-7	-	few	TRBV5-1	CASSEDRWGSYEQYF	TGCGCCAGCAGCGAAGACAGGTGGGGCTCCTACGAGCAGTACTTC
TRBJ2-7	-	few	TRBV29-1	CSVRQRREYF	TGCAGCGTAAGACAGAGGAGGGAATACTTC
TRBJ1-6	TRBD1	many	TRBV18	CASSPEGAADNSPLHF	TGTGCCAGCTCACCGGAGGGGGCAGCCGACAATTCACCCCTCCACTTT
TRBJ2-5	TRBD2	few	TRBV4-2	CASSQELAGFGQTQYF	TGTGCCAGCAGCCAAGAACTAGCGGGGTTCGGGCAGACCCAGTACTTC
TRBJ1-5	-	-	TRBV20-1	CSARGGTENQPQHF	TGCAGTGCTAGAGGCGGAACAGAGAATCAGCCCCAGCATTTT
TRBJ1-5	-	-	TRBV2	CASSAGPGFRQPQHF	TGTGCCAGCAGTGCGGGCCCCGGCTTTCGACAGCCCCAGCATTTT
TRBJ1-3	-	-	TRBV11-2	CASSPTLRSSGNTIYF	TGTGCCAGCAGCCCCACGTTGCGAAGCTCTGGAAACACCATATATTTT
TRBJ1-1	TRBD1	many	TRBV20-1	CSANYGTGNTEAFF	TGCAGTGCTAATTACGGGACAGGGAACACTGAAGCTTTCTTT
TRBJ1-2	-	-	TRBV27	CASRIGAAYGYTF	TGTGCCAGCAGGATTGGGGCCGCCTATGGCTACACCTTC
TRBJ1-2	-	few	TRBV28	CASFAGHPNYGYTF	TGTGCCAGTTTCGCGGGCCACCCTAACTATGGCTACACCTTC
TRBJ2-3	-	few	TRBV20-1	CSAFPGHLLRDTQYF	TGCAGTGCCTTCCCCGGGCATCTCCTAAGGGATACGCAGTATTTT
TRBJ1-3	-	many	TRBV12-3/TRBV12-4	CASSSSDRTYSGNTIYF	TGTGCCAGCAGTTCCTCGGACAGAACCTACTCTGGAAACACCATATATTTT
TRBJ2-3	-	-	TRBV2	CASFRGGRGTDTQYF	TGTGCCAGCTTCAGGGGGGGCCGAGGCACAGATACGCAGTATTTT
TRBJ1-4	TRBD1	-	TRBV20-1	CSAKTGDPEKLFF	TGCAGTGCTAAGACAGGGGATCCTGAAAAACTGTTTTTT
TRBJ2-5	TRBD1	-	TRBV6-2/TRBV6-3	CASSKTFAGGETQYF	TGTGCCAGCAGCAAAACCTTTGCAGGGGGAGAGACCCAGTACTTC
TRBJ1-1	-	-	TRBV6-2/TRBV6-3	CASSFRISRNTEAFF	TGTGCCAGCAGTTTCCGGATCTCTCGGAACACTGAAGCTTTCTTT
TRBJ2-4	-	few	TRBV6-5	CASSYSRIGEAKNIQYF	TGTGCCAGCAGTTACTCGAGAATCGGGGAAGCCAAAAACATTCAGTACTTC
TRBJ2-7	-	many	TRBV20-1	CSASGIEQYF	TGCAGTGCCTCAGGGATCGAGCAGTACTTC
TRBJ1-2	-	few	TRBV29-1	CSVGEAGGSTNYGYTF	TGCAGCGTAGGGGAGGCAGGAGGGAGTACTAACTATGGCTACACCTTC
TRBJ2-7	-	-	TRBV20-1	CSAARIDSYEQYF	TGCAGTGCTGCCCGCATCGACTCCTACGAGCAGTACTTC
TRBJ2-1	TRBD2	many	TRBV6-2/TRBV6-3	CASSYSSGSRRNEQFF	TGTGCCAGCAGTTATTCTAGCGGGAGTAGGCGCAATGAGCAGTTCTTC
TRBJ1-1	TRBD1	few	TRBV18	CASTQSGGNTEAFF	TGTGCCAGCACCCAATCAGGGGGGAACACTGAAGCTTTCTTT
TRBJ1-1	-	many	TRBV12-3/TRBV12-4	CASGTPSSEAFF	TGTGCCAGCGGAACTCCATCAAGTGAAGCTTTCTTT
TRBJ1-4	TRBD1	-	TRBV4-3	CASSQDLYRGEKLFF	TGCGCCAGCAGCCAAGATCTCTACAGGGGGGAAAAACTGTTTTTT
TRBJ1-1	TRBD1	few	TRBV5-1	CASSLTAGGEFTEAFF	TGCGCCAGCAGCTTGACGGCAGGGGGAGAATTCACTGAAGCTTTCTTT
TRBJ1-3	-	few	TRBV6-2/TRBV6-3	CASSYRQGGFPLAAGNTIYF	TGTGCCAGCAGTTACCGCCAGGGTGGTTTCCCCCTCGCTGCTGGAAACACCATATATTTT
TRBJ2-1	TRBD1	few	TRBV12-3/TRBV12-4	CASRAGTGIYNEQFF	TGTGCCAGCAGAGCCGGGACAGGGATTTACAATGAGCAGTTCTTC
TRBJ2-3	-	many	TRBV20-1	CSARVPGTDTQYF	TGCAGTGCTAGAGTTCCAGGCACAGATACGCAGTATTTT